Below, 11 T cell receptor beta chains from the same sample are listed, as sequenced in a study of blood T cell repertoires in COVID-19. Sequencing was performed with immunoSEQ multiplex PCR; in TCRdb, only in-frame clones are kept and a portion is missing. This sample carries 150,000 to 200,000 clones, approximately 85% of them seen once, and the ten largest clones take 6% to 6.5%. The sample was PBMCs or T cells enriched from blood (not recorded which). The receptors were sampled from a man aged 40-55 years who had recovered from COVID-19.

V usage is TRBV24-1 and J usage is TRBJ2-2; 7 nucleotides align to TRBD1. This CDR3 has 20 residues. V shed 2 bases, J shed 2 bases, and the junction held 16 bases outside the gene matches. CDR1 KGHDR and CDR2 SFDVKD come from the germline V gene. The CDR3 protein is CATSDSTGVLTRPNTGELFF. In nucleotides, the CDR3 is TGTGCCACCAGTGATTCTACAGGGGTCCTAACCCGGCCTAACACCGGGGAGCTGTTTTTT.

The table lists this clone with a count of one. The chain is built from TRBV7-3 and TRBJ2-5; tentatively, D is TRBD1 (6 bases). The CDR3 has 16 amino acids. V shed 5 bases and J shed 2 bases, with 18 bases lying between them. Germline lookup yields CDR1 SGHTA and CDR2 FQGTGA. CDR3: CASSLNGPGVQETQYF. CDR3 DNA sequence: TGTGCCAGCAGCCTAAATGGGCCAGGGGTACAAGAGACCCAGTACTTC.

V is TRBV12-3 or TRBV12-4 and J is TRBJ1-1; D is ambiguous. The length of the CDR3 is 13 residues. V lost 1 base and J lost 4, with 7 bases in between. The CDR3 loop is CASSLGLRTEAFF. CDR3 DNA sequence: TGTGCCAGCAGTTTAGGTCTTCGCACTGAAGCTTTCTTT.

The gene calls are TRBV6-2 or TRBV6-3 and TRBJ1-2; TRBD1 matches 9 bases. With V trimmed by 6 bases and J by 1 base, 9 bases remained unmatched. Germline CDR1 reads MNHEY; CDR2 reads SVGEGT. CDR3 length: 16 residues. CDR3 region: CASSRPDRGGNYGYTF. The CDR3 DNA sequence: TGTGCCAGCAGCCGCCCCGACAGGGGGGGTAACTATGGCTACACCTTC.

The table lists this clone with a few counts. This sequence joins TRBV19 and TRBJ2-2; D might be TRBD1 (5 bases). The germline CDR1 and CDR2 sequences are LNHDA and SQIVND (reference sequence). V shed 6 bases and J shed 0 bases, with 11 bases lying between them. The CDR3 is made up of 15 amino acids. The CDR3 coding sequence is TGTGCCAGTAGCACAGGCACCGCGAACACCGGGGAGCTGTTTTTT. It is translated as CASSTGTANTGELFF.

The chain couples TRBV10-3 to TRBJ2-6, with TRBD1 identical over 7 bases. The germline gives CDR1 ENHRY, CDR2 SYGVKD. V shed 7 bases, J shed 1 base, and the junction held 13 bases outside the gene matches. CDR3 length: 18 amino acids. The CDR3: CAITDLQGGASGANVLTF. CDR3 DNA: TGTGCCATCACCGACCTCCAAGGGGGCGCTTCTGGGGCCAACGTCCTGACTTTC.

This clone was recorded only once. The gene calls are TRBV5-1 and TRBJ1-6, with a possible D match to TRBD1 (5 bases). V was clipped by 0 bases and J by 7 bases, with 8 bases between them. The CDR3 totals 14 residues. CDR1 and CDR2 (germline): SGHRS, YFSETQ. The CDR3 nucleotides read TGCGCCAGCAGCTTGGGACAGTGGAATTCACCCCTCCACTTT. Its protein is CASSLGQWNSPLHF. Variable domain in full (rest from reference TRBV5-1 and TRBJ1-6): KAGVTQTPRYLIKTRGQQVTLSCSPISGHRSVSWYQQTPGQGLQFLFEYFSETQRNKGNFPGRFSGRQFSNSRSEMNVSTLELGDSALYLCASSLGQWNSPLHFGNGTRLTVT.

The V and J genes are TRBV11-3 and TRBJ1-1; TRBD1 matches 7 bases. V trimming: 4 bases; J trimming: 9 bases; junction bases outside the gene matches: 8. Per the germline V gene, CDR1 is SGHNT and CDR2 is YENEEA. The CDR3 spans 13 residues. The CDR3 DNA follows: TGTGCCAGCAGCTCCGCCGACAGGGAAAAAGCTTTCTTT. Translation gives CASSSADREKAFF. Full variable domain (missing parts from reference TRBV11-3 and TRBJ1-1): EAGVVQSPRYKIIEKKQPVAFWCNPISGHNTLYWYLQNLGQGPELLIRYENEEAVDDSQLPKDRFSAERLKGVDSTLKIQPAELGDSAVYLCASSSADREKAFFGQGTRLTVV.

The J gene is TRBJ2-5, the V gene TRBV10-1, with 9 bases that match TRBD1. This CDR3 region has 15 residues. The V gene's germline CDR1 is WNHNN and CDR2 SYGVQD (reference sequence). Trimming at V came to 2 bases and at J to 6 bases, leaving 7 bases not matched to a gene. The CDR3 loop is CASSEGRTGVKTQYF. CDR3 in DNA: TGCGCCAGCAGTGAGGGCAGGACAGGGGTAAAGACCCAGTACTTC.

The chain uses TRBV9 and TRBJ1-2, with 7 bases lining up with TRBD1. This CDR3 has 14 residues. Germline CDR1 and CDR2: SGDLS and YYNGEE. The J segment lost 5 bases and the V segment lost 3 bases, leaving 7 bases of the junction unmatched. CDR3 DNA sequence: TGTGCCAGCAGCGGCTCGGACAGGTCATATGGCTACACCTTC. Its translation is CASSGSDRSYGYTF.

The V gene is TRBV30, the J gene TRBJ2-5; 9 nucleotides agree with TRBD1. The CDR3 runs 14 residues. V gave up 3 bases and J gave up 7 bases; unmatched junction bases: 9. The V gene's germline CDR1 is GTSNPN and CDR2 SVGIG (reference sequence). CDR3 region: CAWSRDREWWTQYF. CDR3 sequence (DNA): TGTGCCTGGAGCCGGGACAGGGAATGGTGGACCCAGTACTTC.